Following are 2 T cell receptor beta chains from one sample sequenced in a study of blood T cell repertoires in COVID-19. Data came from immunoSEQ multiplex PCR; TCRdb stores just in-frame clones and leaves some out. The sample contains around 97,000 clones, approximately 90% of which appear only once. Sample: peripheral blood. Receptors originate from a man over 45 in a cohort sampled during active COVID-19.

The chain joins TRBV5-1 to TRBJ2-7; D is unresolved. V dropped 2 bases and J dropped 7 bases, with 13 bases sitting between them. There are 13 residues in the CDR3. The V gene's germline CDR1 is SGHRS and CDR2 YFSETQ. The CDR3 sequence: CASSFLAGDEQYF. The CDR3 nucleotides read TGCGCCAGCAGCTTTTTGGCAGGCGATGAGCAGTACTTC.

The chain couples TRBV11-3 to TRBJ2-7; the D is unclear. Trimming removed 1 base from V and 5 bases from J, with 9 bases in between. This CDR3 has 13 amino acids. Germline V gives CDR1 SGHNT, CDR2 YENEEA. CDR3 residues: CASSLVFSDEQYF. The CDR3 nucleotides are TGTGCCAGCAGCTTAGTATTTTCGGACGAGCAGTACTTC.